These 16 T cell receptor beta chains originate from one sample sequenced in a study of beta chain features in type 1 diabetes (dated by TCRdb to between 2017 and 2018). Library construction relied on the immunoSEQ multiplex PCR assay. All of the isolated RNA was reverse transcribed with the High Capacity cDNA Reverse Transcription Kit, so expressed TCRB transcripts were sequenced. The immuneACCESS repertoire file appears here via TCRdb, limited to in-frame rearrangements. These files lack a portion of the clones; in checked studies, under half of the deficit traces to unresolved V genes, and the cause of the others is not known. The table for this sample lists a few hundred thousand clones; about 16% of them were counted only once. Jointly, the top ten make up approximately 0.019% of the sample. The sample consisted of naive CD4+ T cells from blood. Taken with the paper, the label for cell subset or site translates to: true naive CD4+ T cells. Receptors were obtained from a woman between 18 and 29 years old in good health.

This chain connects TRBV28 to TRBJ2-3, with 7 bases identical to TRBD2. The CDR3 covers 14 residues. Germline V gene sequence: CDR1 MDHEN, CDR2 SYDVKM. V was pared by 3 bases and J by 0 bases, with 0 bases of the junction left unmatched. The CDR3 coding sequence is TGTGCCAGCAGTTTTAGCGGGAGCACAGATACGCAGTATTTT. Its protein is CASSFSGSTDTQYF.

The chain joins TRBV18 to TRBJ1-1, with D perhaps matching TRBD1 (5 bases). The V gene's germline CDR1 is KGHSH and CDR2 LQKENI. V lost 4 bases, J lost 0 bases, and 9 bases lay in between. This CDR3 contains 14 residues. The CDR3 loop reads CASSRSGMNTEAFF. The DNA for the CDR3 is TGTGCCAGCTCACGTTCAGGGATGAACACTGAAGCTTTCTTT.

This clone has just a few counts. This chain connects TRBV5-1 to TRBJ2-7, with TRBD1 identical over 8 bases. CDR1 and CDR2 (germline): SGHRS, YFSETQ. The junction had 4 bases not matched to a gene; V was cut back by 4 bases and J by 4 bases. The CDR3 is 13 amino acids. The CDR3 nucleotides are TGCGCCAGCAGCGTGGACAGGGCGTACGAGCAGTACTTC. Its protein is CASSVDRAYEQYF.

This clone occurred a few times. Within the sample, other DNA sequences also encode this same CDR3. The CDR3 loop reads CASSLRGQPQHF. In DNA form, the CDR3 reads TGTGCCAGCAGTTTAAGGGGGCAGCCCCAGCATTTT. V is TRBV28 and J is TRBJ1-5, with D possibly being TRBD1 (6 bases). Trimming removed 2 bases from V and 7 bases from J, with 6 bases in between. The CDR3 is 12 residues long. Germline V gene lookup returns CDR1 MDHEN and CDR2 SYDVKM.

The CDR3 is CASSSSWVDTEAFF. In DNA, the CDR3 is TGTGCCAGCAGCTCTAGTTGGGTGGACACTGAAGCTTTCTTT. The chain employs TRBV5-4 and TRBJ1-1; D not resolved. The germline gives CDR1 SGHNT, CDR2 YYREEE (reference sequence). CDR3 length: 14 residues. V lost 3 bases, J lost 3 bases, and 12 bases lay in between.

This clone showed up just a few times. J is TRBJ2-7 and V is TRBV7-2; 9 positions agree with TRBD1. The germline V gene encodes CDR1 SGHTA and CDR2 FQGNSA. The J segment lost 2 bases and the V segment lost 1 base, leaving 6 bases of the junction unmatched. CDR3 length: 16 amino acids. CDR3 coding DNA: TGTGCCAGCAGCTTAGTGTGGACAGGGGCAACCTACGAGCAGTACTTC. Residues: CASSLVWTGATYEQYF. Filled out from reference TRBV7-2 and TRBJ2-7, the complete variable domain reads GAGVSQSPSNKVTEKGKDVELRCDPISGHTALYWYRQSLGQGLEFLIYFQGNSAPDKSGLPSDRFSAERTGGSVSTLTIQRTQQEDSAVYLCASSLVWTGATYEQYFGPGTRLTVT.

The gene calls are TRBV11-2 and TRBJ1-1; D is ambiguous. V lost 7 bases and J 4 bases, leaving 13 bases between the germline ends. Looked up from germline, CDR1 is SGHAT and CDR2 is FQNNGV. The CDR3 spans 13 residues. The CDR3 coding sequence is TGTGCCAGCAAGCTAAACAGACCCACTGAAGCTTTCTTT. It encodes CASKLNRPTEAFF.

This sequence joins TRBV30 and TRBJ1-5; D ambiguous. Germline CDR1 GTSNPN, CDR2 SVGIG (reference sequence). The CDR3 is 14 amino acids. V lost 1 base to trimming and J lost 4 bases, with 11 bases between them. The CDR3 DNA sequence: TGTGCCTGGAGTGGGGGAGGAACTAATCAGCCCCAGCATTTT. Residues: CAWSGGGTNQPQHF.

The chain combines TRBV19 with TRBJ2-1; D ambiguous. Germline V gene lookup returns CDR1 LNHDA and CDR2 SQIVND (reference sequence). Trimming removed 5 bases at V and 10 bases at J, with 15 bases between. This CDR3 spans 13 amino acids. The CDR3 is CASSSQARREQFF. The CDR3 DNA reads as TGTGCCAGTAGTTCCCAGGCCCGGCGCGAGCAGTTCTTC.

The chain couples TRBV29-1 to TRBJ1-1; D uncertain. The CDR3 spans 13 residues. Germline CDR1 reads SQVTM; CDR2 reads ANQGSEA. V was clipped by 4 bases and J by 0 bases, with 9 bases between them. CDR3 amino acids: CSVGAEMNTEAFF. The DNA of the CDR3 is TGCAGCGTTGGGGCAGAAATGAACACTGAAGCTTTCTTT.

The rearrangement joins TRBV18 to TRBJ2-7; D perhaps matches TRBD2 (5 bases). The CDR3 covers 15 residues. The germline gives CDR1 KGHSH, CDR2 LQKENI. Trimming pared 4 bases from V and 3 bases from J, leaving 16 bases between. The CDR3 nucleotides read TGTGCCAGCTCACTTCCGGGAACCAGTGGCTACGAGCAGTACTTC. Amino acids: CASSLPGTSGYEQYF.

The rearrangement links TRBV29-1 to TRBJ2-1; 12 bases fit TRBD2. Germline trimming cut 2 bases from V and 6 bases from J; bases unmatched to any gene: 5. CDR3 size: 15 residues. CDR1 and CDR2 from the germline V gene are SQVTM and ANQGSEA. CDR3 amino acids: CSVETPSGRANEQFF. Written as DNA, the CDR3 is TGCAGCGTTGAAACGCCTAGCGGGAGGGCCAATGAGCAGTTCTTC.

This clone was found a few times. The sample has other DNA sequences that encode this CDR3 too. The chain uses TRBV7-2 and TRBJ2-7, with 13 bases fitting TRBD2. With V trimmed by 1 base and J by 3 bases, 0 bases remained unmatched. Germline assignment: CDR1 SGHTA and CDR2 FQGNSA. The CDR3 totals 15 residues. CDR3 bases: TGTGCCAGCAGCTTAGGGACTAGCGGGAGCTACGAGCAGTACTTC. This sequence encodes CASSLGTSGSYEQYF. Filled out from reference TRBV7-2 and TRBJ2-7, the complete variable domain reads GAGVSQSPSNKVTEKGKDVELRCDPISGHTALYWYRQSLGQGLEFLIYFQGNSAPDKSGLPSDRFSAERTGGSVSTLTIQRTQQEDSAVYLCASSLGTSGSYEQYFGPGTRLTVT.

In its sample, this clone was seen a few times. Other DNA variants within this sample encode the same CDR3. The genes are TRBV5-1 and TRBJ1-1; D call uncertain. Germline loops: CDR1 SGHRS, CDR2 YFSETQ. The V and J ends lost 2 bases and 1 base respectively, with 3 bases between them. This CDR3 has 12 residues. CDR3 nucleotides: TGCGCCAGCAGCTTAGCGAACACTGAAGCTTTCTTT. Its translation: CASSLANTEAFF.

This clone was picked up a small number of times. The chain is built from TRBV30 and TRBJ1-2; D is unresolved. From germline, CDR1 is GTSNPN and CDR2 SVGIG (reference sequence). Deletions cut 5 bases from V and 4 bases from J, with 17 bases between. The CDR3 has 14 residues. CDR3 in DNA: TGTGCCTGGTCCCCCCGTGGGCCGACCTATGGCTACACCTTC. It codes for CAWSPRGPTYGYTF.

The table lists this clone with a few counts. The V gene is TRBV18, the J gene TRBJ1-1, with D maybe TRBD1 (5 bases). Germline CDR1 and CDR2: KGHSH and LQKENI. Trimming removed 4 bases from V and 1 base from J, with 13 bases in between. The CDR3 runs 15 residues. The CDR3 here is CASSQKLTGNTEAFF. DNA for the CDR3: TGTGCCAGCTCACAGAAACTTACAGGGAACACTGAAGCTTTCTTT.